A single sample gave rise to the 22 T cell receptor beta chains below, sequenced in a study of OX40 agonist ivuxolimab in advanced cancers. Clones were sequenced by immunoSEQ multiplex PCR, and TCRdb holds only the in-frame ones, with some missing. The table records about 78,000 clones, approximately 84% of them present only once. The material sequenced was CD4+ or CD8+ T cells sorted from blood, taken in a trial of the OX40 agonist ivuxolimab. Receptors originate from an adult with an advanced solid tumor such as melanoma, head and neck, liver or kidney cancer.

This clone occurred a few times. This CDR3 is CASSATGISNQPQHF. CDR3 in DNA: TGTGCCAGCAGCGCAACAGGGATTAGCAATCAGCCCCAGCATTTT. V gene TRBV9 combines with J gene TRBJ1-5; weak D call: TRBD1 (6 bases). The V and J ends lost 3 bases and 0 bases respectively, with 10 bases between them. Germline V gene sequence: CDR1 SGDLS, CDR2 YYNGEE. The CDR3 consists of 15 residues.

This clone showed up just once. This chain uses TRBV29-1 with TRBJ2-7; 11 positions match TRBD1. V was clipped by 6 bases and J by 5 bases; unmatched bases: 6. CDR3 length: 13 amino acids. Germline CDR1 is SQVTM and CDR2 is ANQGSEA. The CDR3 sequence: CSVEDRGLNEQYF. Here the CDR3 DNA reads TGCAGCGTGGAGGACAGGGGGCTCAACGAGCAGTACTTC.

This clone was seen a single time. The chain combines TRBV2 with TRBJ1-6; D is unresolved. V lost 0 bases, J lost 11 bases, and 20 bases lay in between. There are 17 residues in the CDR3. In germline, CDR1 is SNHLY, CDR2 FYNNEI. The CDR3 sequence: CASSEAQGRLFQAPLHF. The CDR3 coding sequence is TGTGCCAGCAGTGAAGCCCAAGGCAGACTTTTCCAGGCACCCCTCCACTTT.

The rearrangement uses TRBV7-8 and TRBJ2-6, with D tentatively TRBD1 (5 bases). Germline assignment: CDR1 SGHVS and CDR2 FQNEAQ. CDR3 size: 19 residues. V lost 2 bases and J 1 base, leaving 18 bases between the germline ends. The CDR3 DNA reads as TGTGCCAGCAGCTTAAAGGGGCGTTCGATAACATCTGGGGCCAACGTCCTGACTTTC. Its translation: CASSLKGRSITSGANVLTF.

The chain couples TRBV6-5 to TRBJ2-7, with 11 positions matching TRBD2. Germline assignment: CDR1 MNHEY and CDR2 SVGAGI. The CDR3 is made up of 15 amino acids. V was clipped by 4 bases and J by 2 bases; unmatched bases: 4. CDR3 DNA sequence: TGTGCCAGCAGTTCACTAGCGGGAGCTACCTACGAGCAGTACTTC. Residues: CASSSLAGATYEQYF.

V and J are TRBV10-1 and TRBJ2-3, with D unclear. CDR1 WNHNN and CDR2 SYGVQD come from the germline V gene (reference sequence). The CDR3 covers 12 residues. V was trimmed by 2 bases and J by 6 bases, leaving 6 bases between them. For the CDR3, the DNA is TGCGCCAGCAGTGAGGTATGGGATACGCAGTATTTT. It specifies CASSEVWDTQYF.

This rearrangement joins TRBV9 to TRBJ2-3; either TRBD1 or TRBD2 may supply D (5 bases each). Per the germline V gene, CDR1 is SGDLS and CDR2 is YYNGEE. The V gene lost 0 bases and the J gene lost 4 bases, with 12 bases spanning the gap. The CDR3 covers 15 residues. The CDR3 loop reads CASSVGFGAADTQYF. CDR3 DNA: TGTGCCAGCAGCGTAGGCTTCGGGGCTGCAGATACGCAGTATTTT.

This clone was observed once. This sequence joins TRBV2 and TRBJ2-5; 10 positions match TRBD2. The ends lost 5 bases at V and 1 base at J; junction bases unmatched: 4. This CDR3 has 15 amino acids. Germline values: CDR1 SNHLY, CDR2 FYNNEI. The CDR3 protein is CASSPLAGVQETQYF. For the CDR3, the DNA is TGTGCCAGCAGTCCCCTAGCGGGGGTCCAAGAGACCCAGTACTTC.

The sample holds one count of this clone. The gene calls are TRBV7-8 and TRBJ1-5; TRBD1 is a possible D gene (5 bases). This CDR3 has 14 amino acids. Trimming took 0 bases from V and 7 from J, leaving 10 bases between them. CDR1 is SGHVS, CDR2 FQNEAQ, per germline. DNA of the CDR3: TGTGCCAGCAGCTTAGCGCGGGGGAGCCAGCCCCAGCATTTT. This encodes CASSLARGSQPQHF.

In nucleotides, the CDR3 is TGTGCCAGCAGCCTAGGACCGACGTCCTACGAGCAGTACGTC. Amino acids: CASSLGPTSYEQYV. The J gene is TRBJ2-7, the V gene TRBV7-2, with D uncertain. The CDR3 spans 14 residues. Germline V lookup: CDR1 SGHTA, CDR2 FQGNSA. Deletions cut 5 bases from V and 1 base from J, with 12 bases between.

This chain joins TRBV9 and TRBJ2-4; 8 nucleotides line up with TRBD2. V was clipped by 0 bases and J by 13 bases; unmatched bases: 6. CDR1 is SGDLS and CDR2 is YYNGEE in the germline V gene. The CDR3 has 13 residues. CDR3 in amino acids: CASSVAPGGKQYF. DNA for the CDR3: TGTGCCAGCAGCGTAGCGCCGGGAGGGAAACAGTACTTC.

The CDR3 here is CASSRLTGGSSYEQYF. DNA for the CDR3: TGCGCCAGCAGCCGCTTGACAGGGGGCAGCTCCTACGAGCAGTACTTC. The rearrangement joins TRBV4-1 to TRBJ2-7, with 10 positions matching TRBD1. Trimming cost V 4 bases and J 0 bases; bases outside gene matches: 6. Per the germline V gene, CDR1 is MGHRA and CDR2 is YSYEKL. The CDR3 extends over 16 amino acids.

The chain links TRBV11-2 to TRBJ2-1; D is ambiguous. The germline V gene has CDR1 SGHAT and CDR2 FQNNGV. The CDR3 spans 11 residues. Trimming stripped 2 bases from V and 10 bases from J, with 6 bases between. The CDR3 loop reads CASSLKQEQFF. In DNA, the CDR3 is TGTGCCAGCAGCTTAAAACAAGAGCAGTTCTTC.

The rearrangement uses TRBV7-8 and TRBJ2-7; no definite D call. The CDR3 length is 14 residues. Germline loops: CDR1 SGHVS, CDR2 FQNEAQ. V shed 3 bases and J shed 2 bases, with 11 bases lying between them. CDR3 sequence reads: CASSLREPPYEQYF. CDR3 sequence (DNA): TGTGCCAGCAGCTTGAGAGAACCCCCCTACGAGCAGTACTTC.

The chain is built from TRBV2 and TRBJ1-2; D remains unclear. Trimming shortened V by 3 bases and J by 4 bases, and 9 bases separated the two germline ends. CDR1 and CDR2 (germline): SNHLY, FYNNEI. CDR3 length equals 13 residues. CDR3 in amino acids: CASSEGLTYGYTF. DNA for the CDR3: TGTGCCAGCAGTGAGGGTCTTACCTATGGCTACACCTTC. The full variable domain, in which reference TRBV2 and TRBJ1-2 provide the parts outside the CDR3, is EPEVTQTPSHQVTQMGQEVILRCVPISNHLYFYWYRQILGQKVEFLVSFYNNEISEKSEIFDDQFSVERPDGSNFTLKIRSTKLEDSAMYFCASSEGLTYGYTFGSGTRLTVV.

This clone was seen more than once but under ten times. V usage is TRBV29-1 and J usage is TRBJ2-4, with a weak D call TRBD1 (5 bases). The CDR3 loop spans 14 amino acids. Germline CDR1 reads SQVTM; CDR2 reads ANQGSEA. Trimming removed 2 bases from V and 7 bases from J, with 15 bases in between. The CDR3 is CSVEFVGRMNIQYF. The CDR3 DNA sequence: TGCAGCGTTGAATTCGTGGGGCGGATGAACATTCAGTACTTC.

The genes are TRBV7-9 and TRBJ1-1; D uncertain. Germline-derived CDR1 and CDR2 are SEHNR and FQNEAQ (reference sequence). The V and J ends lost 2 bases and 4 bases respectively, with 11 bases between them. This CDR3 spans 14 amino acids. Here the CDR3 DNA reads TGTGCCAGCAGCTTATTAGGGCTGGCCACTGAAGCTTTCTTT. The encoded protein is CASSLLGLATEAFF.

Note on this clone: The same CDR3 is also encoded by other DNA sequences in this sample. The chain couples TRBV28 to TRBJ2-7; tentative D call: TRBD1 (5 bases). There are 11 residues in the CDR3. The V gene's germline CDR1 is MDHEN and CDR2 SYDVKM. V was clipped by 5 bases and J by 6 bases, with 8 bases between them. This CDR3 reads CASSPRVEQYF. In DNA, the CDR3 is TGTGCCAGCAGTCCCAGGGTCGAGCAGTACTTC.

The gene calls are TRBV18 and TRBJ1-1, with 12 bases that match TRBD1. The germline gives CDR1 KGHSH, CDR2 LQKENI. V lost 6 bases, J lost 2 bases, and 4 bases stayed unmatched. The CDR3 is 15 amino acids. The CDR3 nucleotides are TGTGCCAGCTCCAGCGGGACAGGGGGCAACACTGAAGCTTTCTTT. Residues: CASSSGTGGNTEAFF.

This chain uses TRBV7-2 with TRBJ2-4; 12 bases line up with TRBD2. The CDR3 sequence is 15 residues long. Losses at the gene ends were 3 bases for V and 8 bases for J; bases not matched to a gene: 5. Germline CDR1 and CDR2: SGHTA and FQGNSA. In DNA, the CDR3 is TGTGCCAGCAGCTTTGGACTAGCGGGATCGGACATTCAGTACTTC. Protein sequence: CASSFGLAGSDIQYF.

The chain uses TRBV7-9 and TRBJ1-2, with 8 bases that match TRBD1. The CDR3 is 14 residues long. V dropped 5 bases and J dropped 0; count of bases not matched to a gene: 2. Germline V CDR1 and CDR2: SEHNR, FQNEAQ (reference sequence). The CDR3: CASSRTGTNYGYTF. CDR3 in DNA: TGTGCCAGCAGCCGGACAGGGACTAACTATGGCTACACCTTC.

DNA of the CDR3: TGTGCCAGCAGTGTGGACAGGGGCACAGATACGCAGTATTTT. This translates into CASSVDRGTDTQYF. The rearrangement uses TRBV2 and TRBJ2-3; TRBD1 aligns across 8 bases. The CDR3 extends over 14 amino acids. The junction had 1 base not matched to a gene; V was cut back by 4 bases and J by 1 base. Germline V gives CDR1 SNHLY, CDR2 FYNNEI.